The next 19 T cell receptor beta chains were all read from a single sample in a study of CD8 T cells in Susac syndrome. Random hexamers served to reverse transcribe roughly 0.45 to 1 ug RNA. MiXCR, run by TCRdb on the immunoSEQ multiplex PCR reads, gives a single entry per CDR3 protein. The sample records approximately 130,000 distinct CDR3 sequences, 94% being singletons. Source material: CD4+ T cells from PBMCs. These TCRs come from a human donor in good health.

The V and J genes are TRBV7-8 and TRBJ1-1, with D possibly matching TRBD1 (5 bases). Trimming shortened V by 5 bases and J by 1 base, and 8 bases separated the two germline ends. CDR1 and CDR2 (germline): SGHVS, FQNEAQ. There are 13 residues in the CDR3. The CDR3 DNA reads TGTGCCAGCAGCGCAGACAGGAACACTGAAGCTTTCTTT. Its protein is CASSADRNTEAFF.

The chain has TRBV7-9 and TRBJ2-1, with 11 bases aligning to TRBD2. The CDR3 covers 15 residues. Germline V gives CDR1 SEHNR, CDR2 FQNEAQ (reference sequence). Trimming removed 7 bases from V and 8 bases from J; junction bases left unmatched: 10. Here the CDR3 reads CASTFLAGGPYEQFF. CDR3 nucleotide sequence: TGTGCCAGCACCTTTTTAGCGGGAGGGCCGTATGAGCAGTTCTTC.

This clonotype was picked up one time. The chain couples TRBV25-1 to TRBJ2-7; D is ambiguous. This CDR3 comprises 13 residues. Trimming shortened V by 3 bases and J by 3 bases, and 9 bases separated the two germline ends. From germline, CDR1 is MGHDK and CDR2 SYGVNS. The CDR3 bases are TGTGCCAGCAGTGAGGCAGATCGCTACGAGCAGTACTTC. It codes for CASSEADRYEQYF.

The rearrangement joins TRBV6-1 to TRBJ2-3; tentative D call: TRBD2 (5 bases). The CDR3 spans 15 residues. Germline V gene data show CDR1 as MNHNS and CDR2 as SASEGT. V lost 8 bases and J 0 bases, leaving 15 bases between the germline ends. Here the CDR3 DNA reads TGTGCCAGCCCCGGATGGCGGACTAGCACAGATACGCAGTATTTT. Amino acids: CASPGWRTSTDTQYF.

The rearrangement joins TRBV5-1 to TRBJ2-2; D gene ambiguous. V was pared by 6 bases and J by 1 base, with 10 bases between. The CDR3 has 14 amino acids. Germline V CDR1 and CDR2: SGHRS, YFSETQ. CDR3 in DNA: TGCGCCAGCACCCCCTTCGGGAACACCGGGGAGCTGTTTTTT. Translated: CASTPFGNTGELFF.

The V gene is TRBV20-1, the J gene TRBJ2-5; D is possibly TRBD2 (6 bases). The germline CDR1 and CDR2 sequences are DFQATT and SNEGSKA (reference sequence). The CDR3 loop spans 14 amino acids. Between the trimmed V and J ends, which lost 6 bases and 1 base, there was a span of 15 bases. DNA of the CDR3: TGCAGTGCCCCGCCCGGGGGAGCCCAAGAGACCCAGTACTTC. It codes for CSAPPGGAQETQYF.

This clonotype was recorded once. This chain joins TRBV6-5 and TRBJ2-7; D might be TRBD1 (6 bases). The V end lost 2 bases, the J end lost 2 bases, and 13 bases lay between the germline ends. Per germline, CDR1 MNHEY and CDR2 SVGAGI. The CDR3 length is 15 residues. The DNA of the CDR3 is TGTGCCAGCAGTTACGCCGGGACACAGACCTACGAGCAGTACTTC. Translated, it gives CASSYAGTQTYEQYF.

This rearrangement joins TRBV6-1 to TRBJ2-3, with a weak D call TRBD2 (6 bases). The V gene's germline CDR1 is MNHNS and CDR2 SASEGT. Trimming left V 0 bases short and J 7 bases short, with 8 bases between. The CDR3 is made up of 13 amino acids. As DNA, the CDR3 is TGTGCCAGCAGTGAAGCTGGGGGGAATACGCAGTATTTT. Translation gives CASSEAGGNTQYF.

The chain joins TRBV18 to TRBJ1-2; maybe TRBD1 (6 bases). V gave up 3 bases and J gave up 5 bases, with 13 bases separating them. The CDR3 contains 14 residues. CDR1 is KGHSH, CDR2 LQKENI, per germline. The CDR3 reads CASSPSRTDYGYTF. The CDR3 nucleotides are TGTGCCAGCTCACCTTCCCGGACAGATTATGGCTACACCTTC.

The rearrangement joins TRBV12-3 or TRBV12-4 to TRBJ1-2; D gene uncertain. The CDR3 runs 15 residues. Between the trimmed V and J ends, which lost 5 bases and 4 bases, there was a span of 17 bases. This chain's CDR3 is CASSLGLKWGYGYTF. The CDR3, as DNA: TGTGCCAGCAGTCTTGGTCTCAAATGGGGCTATGGCTACACCTTC.

V gene TRBV6-2 or TRBV6-3 combines with J gene TRBJ2-4; 7 bases match TRBD2. The junction had 8 bases not matched to a gene; V was cut back by 4 bases and J by 8 bases. Germline CDR1 MNHEY, CDR2 SVGEGT. This CDR3 has 14 residues. CDR3 nucleotides: TGTGCCAGCAGTTCCGGGACTACCGTGGACATTCAGTACTTC. Translation: CASSSGTTVDIQYF.

The chain couples TRBV6-5 to TRBJ2-3; possibly TRBD1 or TRBD2 for D (6 bases each). V gave up 1 base and J gave up 9 bases, with 14 bases separating them. Germline V lookup: CDR1 MNHEY, CDR2 SVGAGI. CDR3 length: 14 amino acids. CDR3 DNA sequence: TGTGCCAGCAGTTACTTAAACAGGGCGGGGACGCAGTATTTT. It codes for CASSYLNRAGTQYF.

The chain uses TRBV6-6 and TRBJ1-3; a weak D match, TRBD1 (6 bases). The CDR3 consists of 16 residues. From germline, CDR1 is MNHNY and CDR2 SVGAGI (reference sequence). V gave up 7 bases and J gave up 0 bases, with 16 bases separating them. The DNA of the CDR3 is TGTGCCAGCACCCTCAGGGGATTTCGCTCTGGAAACACCATATATTTT. Amino acids: CASTLRGFRSGNTIYF.

This chain uses TRBV20-1 with TRBJ2-7; D possibly corresponds to TRBD2 (6 bases). Per germline, CDR1 DFQATT and CDR2 SNEGSKA (reference sequence). The CDR3 has 15 residues. Trimming pared 0 bases from V and 0 bases from J, leaving 12 bases between. CDR3 amino acids: CSARDPASASYEQYF. DNA for the CDR3: TGCAGTGCTAGAGATCCGGCTAGCGCCTCCTACGAGCAGTACTTC.

The V and J genes are TRBV20-1 and TRBJ1-1; D is uncertain. Germline V gene data show CDR1 as DFQATT and CDR2 as SNEGSKA (reference sequence). The CDR3 sequence is 12 residues long. V was clipped by 6 bases and J by 4 bases, with 12 bases between them. The CDR3 bases are TGCAGTGCCGCGTGGCTATCCACTGAAGCTTTCTTT. It yields the protein CSAAWLSTEAFF.

The chain employs TRBV13 and TRBJ2-3; D gene uncertain. V lost 4 bases, J lost 2 bases, and 10 bases lay in between. The CDR3 runs to 14 residues. CDR1 and CDR2 from the germline V gene are PRHDT and FYEKMQ (reference sequence). The CDR3 loop reads CASSSSRDTDTQYF. The DNA of the CDR3 is TGTGCCAGCAGCTCCTCTAGGGACACAGATACGCAGTATTTT.

This chain joins TRBV19 and TRBJ2-1; D tentatively fits TRBD1 or TRBD2 (5 bases each). Trimming removed 2 bases at V and 6 bases at J, with 11 bases between. The CDR3 consists of 14 residues. Germline V gene sequence: CDR1 LNHDA, CDR2 SQIVND (reference sequence). CDR3 region: CASSINGAGNEQFF. The DNA of the CDR3 is TGTGCCAGTAGTATAAACGGGGCTGGCAATGAGCAGTTCTTC.

This rearrangement joins TRBV12-3 or TRBV12-4 to TRBJ2-7; possible D gene TRBD1, 6 bases. The CDR3 runs 12 residues. Trimming took off 5 bases at V and 3 bases at J, with 8 bases between the two ends. The CDR3 nucleotides read TGTGCCAGCAGTAAGGGGGTCTACGAGCAGTACTTC. Its translation: CASSKGVYEQYF.

The V and J genes are TRBV29-1 and TRBJ2-3; D not certain. Per germline, CDR1 SQVTM and CDR2 ANQGSEA. V was clipped by 5 bases and J by 4 bases, with 10 bases between them. The CDR3 is 12 residues long. CDR3 sequence reads: CSVNNSSDTQYF. As DNA, the CDR3 is TGCAGCGTTAATAACAGCTCAGATACGCAGTATTTT.